These 18 T cell receptor beta chains share one sample of origin, sequenced in a study of cytomegalovirus exposure and HLA in healthy donors. This PCR relied on a set of 60 Vbeta primers and 13 Jbeta primers. This table comes from immunoSEQ multiplex PCR, and its TCRdb copy is limited to in-frame clones, with some not included. Of around 100,000 clones listed, 70% to 85% were seen once; the top ten hold around 2.7%. The sample taken for sequencing was PBMCs. The source is a woman under 30 in good health and CMV-seronegative.

The CDR3 DNA reads TGTGCCAGCAGCTTACGAGTTGCTATAGATACGCAGTATTTT. As protein: CASSLRVAIDTQYF. The chain carries TRBV7-2 and TRBJ2-3; no definite D call. The CDR3 is made up of 14 amino acids. Germline V lookup: CDR1 SGHTA, CDR2 FQGNSA. The ends were cut back, 2 bases at V and 5 bases at J, with 11 bases in the middle.

The chain couples TRBV27 to TRBJ2-3, with a tentative D call TRBD1 (5 bases). The germline V gene has CDR1 MNHEY and CDR2 SMNVEV (reference sequence). V lost 6 bases and J 8 bases, leaving 12 bases between the germline ends. The CDR3 sequence is 12 residues long. Here the CDR3 DNA reads TGTGCCAGCAGGACGGGTCAGGGTACGCAGTATTTT. This sequence encodes CASRTGQGTQYF.

The genes are TRBV29-1 and TRBJ1-1; tentative D call: TRBD1 (6 bases). The CDR3 sequence is 13 residues long. Germline V gene lookup returns CDR1 SQVTM and CDR2 ANQGSEA. V lost 5 bases and J lost 5, with 15 bases in between. The DNA of the CDR3 is TGCAGCGTTCGGTTGGGGAGGGGGACTGAAGCTTTCTTT. Residues: CSVRLGRGTEAFF.

The chain links TRBV6-5 to TRBJ2-7; tentatively, D is TRBD2 (6 bases). V was clipped by 4 bases and J by 0 bases, with 13 bases between them. CDR1 is MNHEY, CDR2 SVGAGI, per germline. The CDR3 length is 15 residues. For the CDR3, the DNA is TGTGCCAGCAGTTTGGAGGGACTTCCCTCCTACGAGCAGTACTTC. Amino acids: CASSLEGLPSYEQYF.

The chain uses TRBV28 and TRBJ1-4; D uncertain. The germline V and J ends were trimmed by 6 bases and 8 bases, with 19 bases remaining between them. The germline CDR1 and CDR2 sequences are MDHEN and SYDVKM. The CDR3 sequence is 15 residues long. The CDR3 region is CASSPASGSVEKLFF. DNA of the CDR3: TGTGCCAGCAGCCCGGCTAGTGGTAGCGTGGAAAAACTGTTTTTT.

The J gene is TRBJ1-1, the V gene TRBV11-2; D is unresolved. This CDR3 is built from 12 residues. The V end was cut by 2 bases, the J end by 1 base, with 2 bases between. The germline V gene encodes CDR1 SGHAT and CDR2 FQNNGV. CDR3 protein: CASSLRNTEAFF. The CDR3 DNA reads TGTGCCAGCAGCTTACGGAACACTGAAGCTTTCTTT.

There are a few counts of this clone. J is TRBJ1-1 and V is TRBV6-1, with a weak D call TRBD1 (5 bases). The CDR3 runs to 15 residues. Trimming left V 4 bases short and J 5 bases short, with 17 bases between. From germline, CDR1 is MNHNS and CDR2 SASEGT. In DNA form, the CDR3 reads TGTGCCAGCAGTGTTTCATCCGGGGGGGAGACTGAAGCTTTCTTT. This gives the protein CASSVSSGGETEAFF.

This clone has just one count. The chain joins TRBV28 to TRBJ1-3; D remains unclear. The CDR3 contains 14 residues. V was shortened by 4 bases and J by 7 bases, with 14 bases between the two germline ends. Germline V gene sequence: CDR1 MDHEN, CDR2 SYDVKM. CDR3 in amino acids: CASSYSAGLNTIYF. CDR3 DNA: TGTGCCAGCAGTTATTCTGCGGGTCTGAACACCATATATTTT.

This clone was counted once. V and J are TRBV2 and TRBJ2-1; TRBD2 matches 7 bases. Trimming cost V 2 bases and J 7 bases; bases outside gene matches: 11. The CDR3 consists of 16 residues. CDR1 SNHLY and CDR2 FYNNEI come from the germline V gene. The CDR3 DNA reads TGTGCCAGCAGTGAAATTTTAGCGGGCTATGGAAATGAGCAGTTCTTC. Protein sequence: CASSEILAGYGNEQFF. Using reference TRBV2 and TRBJ2-1 for the parts outside the CDR3, the full variable domain is EPEVTQTPSHQVTQMGQEVILRCVPISNHLYFYWYRQILGQKVEFLVSFYNNEISEKSEIFDDQFSVERPDGSNFTLKIRSTKLEDSAMYFCASSEILAGYGNEQFFGPGTRLTVL.

This chain uses TRBV5-1 with TRBJ2-2; TRBD2 aligns across 12 bases. The CDR3 covers 18 residues. Germline lookup yields CDR1 SGHRS and CDR2 YFSETQ. V dropped 4 bases and J dropped 7; count of bases not matched to a gene: 14. The CDR3 loop is CASSRRIRLAGEGGELFF. The CDR3 nucleotides read TGCGCCAGCAGCCGGCGTATAAGACTAGCGGGAGAAGGCGGGGAGCTGTTTTTT.

This clone occurred a few times. J is TRBJ1-4 and V is TRBV27; unclear D gene. V was clipped by 3 bases and J by 14 bases, with 13 bases between them. This CDR3 has 12 amino acids. CDR1 and CDR2 (germline): MNHEY, SMNVEV (reference sequence). In nucleotides, the CDR3 is TGTGCCAGCAGTTTCCCCGGCGGGGTGCTGTTTTTT. Protein sequence: CASSFPGGVLFF.

The CDR3 DNA follows: TGTGCCAGCAGCTTAGACAGGGGTCAGCCCCAGCATTTT. Translation gives CASSLDRGQPQHF. This chain joins TRBV5-4 and TRBJ1-5, with TRBD1 matching over 8 bases. Germline-derived CDR1 and CDR2 are SGHNT and YYREEE (reference sequence). This CDR3 has 13 amino acids. V lost 2 bases and J lost 6; bases outside the gene matches: 1.

CDR3 in amino acids: CASGLARDRGHEQFF. The CDR3 DNA reads as TGTGCTAGTGGTTTGGCCCGGGACAGGGGTCATGAGCAGTTCTTC. The chain links TRBV12-5 to TRBJ2-1, with 10 bases lining up with TRBD1. CDR1 is LGHNT and CDR2 is FRNRAP in the germline V gene. Losses at the gene ends were 1 base for V and 8 bases for J; bases not matched to a gene: 5. The CDR3 runs to 15 residues.

About this clone: In the same sample, other DNA sequences code for this CDR3. The rearrangement joins TRBV27 to TRBJ2-7; 10 bases align to TRBD1. With 5 bases clipped from V and 4 bases from J, the junction kept 5 bases outside the gene matches. This CDR3 contains 14 residues. The germline CDR1 and CDR2 sequences are MNHEY and SMNVEV (reference sequence). The CDR3 loop reads CASSPRTGGYEQYF. The CDR3 DNA is TGTGCCAGCAGTCCCCGGACAGGGGGATACGAGCAGTACTTC.

The rearrangement uses TRBV28 and TRBJ2-7, with TRBD1 matching 8 bases. Per germline, CDR1 MDHEN and CDR2 SYDVKM. V lost 7 bases to trimming and J lost 6 bases; unmatched junction nucleotides: 14. The CDR3 runs 15 residues. This chain's CDR3 is CASTPYGQGEVEQYF. The CDR3 DNA sequence: TGTGCCAGCACCCCCTATGGACAGGGTGAGGTCGAGCAGTACTTC.

V and J are TRBV18 and TRBJ1-5, with D unresolved. Germline-derived CDR1 and CDR2 are KGHSH and LQKENI. Trimming pared 3 bases from V and 7 bases from J, leaving 25 bases between. This CDR3 is 18 amino acids long. The DNA of the CDR3 is TGTGCCAGCTCACCGGTAGAACCTGGACGGGGAGGGAGGCAGCCCCAGCATTTT. Translating gives CASSPVEPGRGGRQPQHF.

This chain links TRBV19 with TRBJ2-7, with TRBD2 matching 11 bases. The germline CDR1 and CDR2 sequences are LNHDA and SQIVND (reference sequence). This CDR3 is 22 amino acids long. The V segment lost 4 bases and the J segment 3 bases; nucleotides outside the gene matches: 26. CDR3 in amino acids: CASSTTTGAGLAGGMNIYEQYF. CDR3 coding DNA: TGTGCCAGTAGTACCACGACAGGGGCTGGGCTAGCGGGAGGCATGAACATCTACGAGCAGTACTTC.

This CDR3 reads CASSLDYTGELFF. Written as DNA, the CDR3 is TGTGCCAGCAGCTTGGACTACACCGGGGAGCTGTTTTTT. The rearrangement uses TRBV5-4 and TRBJ2-2; D is undetermined. The CDR3 totals 13 residues. The V gene's germline CDR1 is SGHNT and CDR2 YYREEE (reference sequence). The V end lost 0 bases, the J end lost 3 bases, and 3 bases lay between the germline ends.